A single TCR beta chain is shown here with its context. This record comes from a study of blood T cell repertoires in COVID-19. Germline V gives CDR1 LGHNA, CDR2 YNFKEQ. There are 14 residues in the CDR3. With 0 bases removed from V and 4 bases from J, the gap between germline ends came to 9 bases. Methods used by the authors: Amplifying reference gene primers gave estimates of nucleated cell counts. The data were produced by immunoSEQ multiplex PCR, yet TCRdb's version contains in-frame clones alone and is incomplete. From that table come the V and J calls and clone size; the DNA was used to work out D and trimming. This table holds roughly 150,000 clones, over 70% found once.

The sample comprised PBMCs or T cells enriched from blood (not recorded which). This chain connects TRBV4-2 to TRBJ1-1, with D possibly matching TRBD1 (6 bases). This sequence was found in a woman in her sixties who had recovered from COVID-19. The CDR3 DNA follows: TGTGCCAGCAGCCAAGATCCGGACAGCACTGAAGCTTTCTTT. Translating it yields CASSQDPDSTEAFF.